This is a list of T cell receptor beta chains from one sample in a study of blood T cells in healthy people across ages. Each CDR3 protein is one row after TCRdb ran MiXCR on the 5' RACE reads. The sample carries over 700,000 distinct CDR3 sequences, approximately 53% recorded once. The source material was blood. Receptors originate from an elderly man in good health. The conserved cysteine and the conserved F or W are not part of the CDR3 here.

>19|TRBJ2-6|TRBV5-1
ASSSPAPGTKTRVGANVLT
>16|TRBJ2-3|TRBV9
ASSVTERPGGRTDTQY
>14|TRBJ2-3|TRBV29-1
SVKGRAGGGTDTQY
>12|TRBJ2-1|TRBV5-4
ASSLLAPYNEQF
>13|TRBJ2-3|TRBV6-1
ASSARDREHRYAY
>13|TRBJ2-1|TRBV9
ASSVRGSTYNEQF
>10|TRBJ2-1|TRBV4-2
ASGMDYNEQF
>11|TRBJ1-1|TRBV6-1
ASSESRFTEAF
>11|TRBJ1-2|TRBV20-1
SARERGQHGYT
>14|TRBJ1-1|TRBV2
ASSEARGGRDTEAF
>14|TRBJ2-3|TRBV24-1
ATSDWTGVSPDTQY
>11|TRBJ2-3|TRBV20-1
SASKGERRYAY
>12|TRBJ2-3|TRBV15
ATSMAVITDTQY
>13|TRBJ2-3|TRBV20-1
SARRGAGVADTQY
>13|TRBJ2-1|TRBV5-6
ASSGGTGGYNEQF
>15|TRBJ2-3|TRBV12-3/TRBV12-4
ASSPGGSAEGHRYAY
>15|TRBJ2-3|TRBV10-3
ASRQREDLGGTDTQY
>13|TRBJ2-1|TRBV7-9
ASSEGTGVYNEQF
>12|TRBJ2-1|TRBV29-1
SVDPGTSLLEQF
>18|TRBJ2-1|TRBV20-1
SARVGETSGSVRSYNEQF
>11|TRBJ1-2|TRBV20-1
SAKSTGNYGYT
>12|TRBJ2-7|TRBV5-1
ASSLEAGRDEQY
>17|TRBJ2-3|TRBV7-2
ASSLDTGTNSGYTDTQY
>11|TRBJ1-2|TRBV25-1
ASAQDLLYGYT
>14|TRBJ2-1|TRBV24-1
ATSDPDRVRCNEQF
>13|TRBJ2-7|TRBV12-3/TRBV12-4
ASSLGLVRGNEQY
>14|TRBJ2-6|TRBV6-5
ASRQGVFSGANVLT
>14|TRBJ2-2|TRBV5-1
ASSSGTSGNTGELF
>14|TRBJ2-7|TRBV6-1
ASSEASSGVSYEQY
>12|TRBJ1-2|TRBV7-9
ASSVGGQQYGYT
>12|TRBJ2-3|TRBV29-1
SVERTSGDRYAY
>12|TRBJ2-1|TRBV10-2
ASSGVGPYNEQF
>12|TRBJ2-7|TRBV10-3
AITPTGANYEQY
>13|TRBJ2-5|TRBV18
ASSPFRGNKETQY
>15|TRBJ2-7|TRBV28
ASSSHGQGSMSYEQY
>12|TRBJ2-1|TRBV5-4
ASSSGIGTRVQF
>14|TRBJ2-1|TRBV24-1
ATSDHGQGRENEQF
>13|TRBJ2-3|TRBV2
ASNQLRLAADTQY
>12|TRBJ1-5|TRBV2
ASSVEQGRQPQH
>13|TRBJ1-1|TRBV11-2
ASSQIRGENTEAF
>14|TRBJ2-1|TRBV9
ASSATSGSSYNEQF
>13|TRBJ2-1|TRBV6-1
ASSAQGGRLDEQF
>13|TRBJ1-2|TRBV12-3/TRBV12-4
ASSPSSDRGYGYT
>11|TRBJ2-3|TRBV20-1
STGEGSTDTQY
>10|TRBJ2-7|TRBV10-1
ASSELGGEQY
>12|TRBJ1-2|TRBV5-1
ASSSETGGLGYT
>14|TRBJ2-5|TRBV27
ASSYQGQTKQETQY
>12|TRBJ1-2|TRBV3-1
ASSPIGQGGGYT